These 15 T cell receptor beta chains came from one sample sequenced in a study of blood T cell repertoires in COVID-19. Profiling relied on immunoSEQ multiplex PCR, and the TCRdb table lists in-frame clones only, not all of them. The sample holds approximately 480,000 clones, approximately 90% seen once. What was sequenced was PBMCs or T cells enriched from blood (not recorded which). The receptors come from a woman younger than 35 who had recovered from COVID-19.

The J gene is TRBJ2-7, the V gene TRBV6-5; tentatively, D is TRBD1 (5 bases). CDR1 is MNHEY, CDR2 SVGAGI, per germline. CDR3 size: 14 residues. V gave up 1 base and J gave up 2 bases, with 9 bases separating them. The CDR3 sequence is CASSYWQGTYEQYF. The DNA for the CDR3 is TGTGCCAGCAGTTACTGGCAGGGCACCTACGAGCAGTACTTC.

The chain carries TRBV19 and TRBJ1-4; TRBD1 aligns across 7 bases. V shed 4 bases, J shed 0 bases, and the junction held 5 bases outside the gene matches. CDR1 and CDR2 from the germline V gene are LNHDA and SQIVND (reference sequence). This CDR3 is built from 16 residues. The CDR3 protein is CASSTRQGATNEKLFF. The CDR3 coding sequence is TGTGCCAGTAGTACCAGACAGGGAGCAACTAATGAAAAACTGTTTTTT.

The chain employs TRBV28 and TRBJ1-1; 8 nucleotides match TRBD1. The CDR3 sequence is 16 residues long. The V segment lost 7 bases and the J segment 5 bases; nucleotides outside the gene matches: 15. CDR1 is MDHEN and CDR2 is SYDVKM in the germline V gene. CDR3 sequence: CASIPGQVISGTEAFF. CDR3 bases: TGTGCCAGCATCCCGGGACAGGTGATCTCGGGGACTGAAGCTTTCTTT. The full variable domain, completed using reference TRBV28 and TRBJ1-1, is DVKVTQSSRYLVKRTGEKVFLECVQDMDHENMFWYRQDPGLGLRLIYFSYDVKMKEKGDIPEGYSVSREKKERFSLILESASTNQTSMYLCASIPGQVISGTEAFFGQGTRLTVV.

V usage is TRBV5-1 and J usage is TRBJ2-2; 7 nucleotides line up with TRBD1. The CDR3 runs 15 residues. Germline assignment: CDR1 SGHRS and CDR2 YFSETQ. Trimming removed 3 bases from V and 1 base from J; junction bases left unmatched: 3. The CDR3 region is CASSWGQMNTGELFF. The CDR3 bases are TGCGCCAGCAGCTGGGGACAGATGAACACCGGGGAGCTGTTTTTT.

In this sample, this clone turned up a few times. The chain carries TRBV11-2 and TRBJ1-1; TRBD1 matches at 7 bases. The CDR3 runs to 14 residues. Germline CDR1 SGHAT, CDR2 FQNNGV. V was pared by 3 bases and J by 1 base, with 2 bases of the junction left unmatched. The CDR3: CASSLGTANTEAFF. The CDR3 nucleotides read TGTGCCAGCAGCTTGGGGACAGCGAACACTGAAGCTTTCTTT.

The gene calls are TRBV5-1 and TRBJ2-3, with 9 bases fitting TRBD2. J was trimmed by 1 base and V by 0 bases; bases with no gene match: 9. Germline V gives CDR1 SGHRS, CDR2 YFSETQ. The CDR3 is made up of 18 amino acids. The CDR3 loop is CASSLGAGGTVGTDTQYF. The CDR3 nucleotides read TGCGCCAGCAGCTTGGGAGCGGGGGGCACTGTGGGCACAGATACGCAGTATTTT.

This chain joins TRBV7-8 and TRBJ2-7; 8 bases map to TRBD1. V trimming: 4 bases; J trimming: 2 bases; junction bases outside the gene matches: 13. Germline V lookup: CDR1 SGHVS, CDR2 FQNEAQ. The length of the CDR3 is 17 residues. The CDR3 spells CASSYGFTGGRPYEQYF. CDR3 bases: TGTGCCAGCAGCTACGGATTCACAGGGGGAAGACCCTACGAGCAGTACTTC.

This clone was seen just once. The rearrangement joins TRBV15 to TRBJ1-4; D gene ambiguous. The germline gives CDR1 LNHNV, CDR2 YYDKDF (reference sequence). The V end was cut by 0 bases, the J end by 4 bases, with 12 bases between. The CDR3 is 16 residues long. CDR3 sequence: CATSREVGGFNEKLFF. CDR3 nucleotide sequence: TGTGCCACCAGCAGAGAAGTTGGAGGTTTTAATGAAAAACTGTTTTTT.

The J gene is TRBJ1-1, the V gene TRBV14, with a possible D match to TRBD1 (6 bases). The germline gives CDR1 SGHDN, CDR2 FVKESK. V lost 2 bases and J lost 1, with 11 bases in between. This CDR3 region has 15 residues. CDR3 sequence: CASSQPRTANTEAFF. The CDR3 nucleotides are TGTGCCAGCAGCCAACCTAGGACAGCGAACACTGAAGCTTTCTTT.

The rearrangement links TRBV18 to TRBJ2-7; 15 nucleotides line up with TRBD2. From germline, CDR1 is KGHSH and CDR2 LQKENI. Unmatched junction bases numbered 0, after V lost 5 bases and J lost 4 bases. CDR3 size: 14 residues. CDR3 bases: TGTGCCAGCTCAGGGACTAGCGGGAGGTACGAGCAGTACTTC. Translating gives CASSGTSGRYEQYF. The entire variable domain, with the rest obtained from reference TRBV18 and TRBJ2-7, is as follows: NAGVMQNPRHLVRRRGQEARLRCSPMKGHSHVYWYRQLPEEGLKFMVYLQKENIIDESGMPKERFSAEFPKEGPSILRIQQVVRGDSAAYFCASSGTSGRYEQYFGPGTRLTVT.

The V and J genes are TRBV28 and TRBJ2-4; 10 nucleotides align to TRBD1. CDR3 length equals 16 residues. V shed 8 bases, J shed 6 bases, and the junction held 13 bases outside the gene matches. From germline, CDR1 is MDHEN and CDR2 SYDVKM. In nucleotides, the CDR3 is TGTGCCAGCGAACCCCCCGGGGGGACAGGGGTAAACATTCAGTACTTC. The encoded protein is CASEPPGGTGVNIQYF.

This chain connects TRBV9 to TRBJ1-2, with TRBD1 matching over 9 bases. The CDR3 loop spans 15 amino acids. Trimming removed 0 bases from V and 8 bases from J; junction bases left unmatched: 8. Germline V lookup: CDR1 SGDLS, CDR2 YYNGEE. The chain's CDR3 is CASSVEGQGLRGYTF. The CDR3 region has the DNA TGTGCCAGCAGCGTAGAGGGACAGGGATTGAGGGGCTACACCTTC.

The CDR3 nucleotides are TGTGCCAGCAGCCTCCCGAGTGGAGGGATCGACGAGCAGTACTTC. Residues: CASSLPSGGIDEQYF. The rearrangement joins TRBV3-1 (or the pseudogene TRBV3-2) to TRBJ2-7; a weak D match, TRBD2 (6 bases). Trimming took 4 bases from V and 5 from J, leaving 18 bases between them. Germline-derived CDR1 and CDR2 are LGHDT and YNNKEL (reference sequence). This CDR3 spans 15 amino acids.

V usage is TRBV7-8 and J usage is TRBJ2-1; 11 bases match TRBD1. Germline V gives CDR1 SGHVS, CDR2 FQNEAQ. V shed 3 bases and J 2 bases; nucleotides not matched to a gene: 3. CDR3 size: 16 residues. The CDR3: CASSLQGQGAYNEQFF. The CDR3 DNA reads TGTGCCAGCAGCTTGCAGGGACAGGGGGCCTACAATGAGCAGTTCTTC.

The gene calls are TRBV7-9 and TRBJ2-2; D ambiguous. Trimming removed 5 bases at V and 15 bases at J, with 16 bases between. The germline gives CDR1 SEHNR, CDR2 FQNEAQ (reference sequence). The CDR3 loop spans 12 amino acids. The CDR3 reads CASSPDRFRVFF. As DNA, the CDR3 is TGTGCCAGCAGCCCAGACCGTTTTCGGGTGTTTTTT.